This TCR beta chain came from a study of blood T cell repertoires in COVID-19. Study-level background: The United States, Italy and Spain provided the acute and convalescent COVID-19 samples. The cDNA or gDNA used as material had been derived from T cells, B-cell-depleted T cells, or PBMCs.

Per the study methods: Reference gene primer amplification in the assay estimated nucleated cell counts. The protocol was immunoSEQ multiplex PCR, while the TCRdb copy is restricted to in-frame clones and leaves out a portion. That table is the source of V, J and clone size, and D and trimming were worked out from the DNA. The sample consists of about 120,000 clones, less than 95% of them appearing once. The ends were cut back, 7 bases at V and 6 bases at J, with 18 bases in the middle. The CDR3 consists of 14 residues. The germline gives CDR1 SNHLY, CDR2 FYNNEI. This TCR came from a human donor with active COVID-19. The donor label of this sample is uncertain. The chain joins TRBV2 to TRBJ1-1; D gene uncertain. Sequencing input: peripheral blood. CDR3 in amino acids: CASTSGAPESEAFF. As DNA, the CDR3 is TGTGCCAGCACCTCGGGTGCCCCTGAATCTGAAGCTTTCTTT.